The sequence of this T cell receptor (beta chain) was determined in a study of T cells in Graves' hyperthyroidism and ophthalmopathy (dated by TCRdb to between 2018 and 2020). Context from the whole study: Peripheral blood samples were taken at initial diagnosis, before any treatment was given. In about six Graves' hyperthyroidism patients, the study also compared T-cell repertoires from thyroid tissue with T-cell repertoires from blood. The approximately 98 discovery patients were randomly divided into training and test sets at a 7:3 ratio. After blood sampling, hyperthyroidism patients were treated with methimazole at a starting dose of 30 mg daily, and ophthalmopathy patients were treated with high-dose intravenous methylprednisolone. Prospective prediction of ophthalmopathy was tested in an independent validation cohort of 18 to 20 hyperthyroidism patients and around 16 patients who later progressed to ophthalmopathy. The paper describes TCR Vbeta CDR3 sequencing of 120 to 150 peripheral blood samples, made up of 43 ophthalmopathy patients, roughly 72 hyperthyroidism patients and roughly 17 progressor patients. To identify distinguishing TCR V-J signatures, a discovery cohort of 95 to 100 patients was used, comprising approximately 40 with Graves' ophthalmopathy and around 60 with stable Graves' hyperthyroidism.

Of note for this clonotype: Its antigen target is currently unknown. A much larger clone differs by one base, so this may be a read error.

Amplification of TCR beta CDR3 regions was carried out from RNA transcripts. The first round of RT-PCR for the TCR CDR3 was performed with the HTBI primer set and the Qiagen OneStep RT-PCR kit. The libraries were constructed in a second round of multiplex PCR and then size-selected and purified. Sequencing of the libraries was done on an Illumina HiSeq2000 using paired-end 100 bp reads. Per the source publication's procedure: SOAPnuke was used to process the raw data, throwing out any read that contained adapters or uncalled bases, had a mean Phred below 15, or lacked an exact constant-primer or identifier match. High-quality paired reads were merged with COPE v1.2.5, and unique nucleotide sequences were defined as clonotypes. Clonotypes were aligned to IMGT TRBV, TRBD and TRBJ reference segments using MiTCR v1.1. Analysis was restricted to V-J combinations with a frequency above 0.0001, which covered 98% to 99.2% of repertoires. A TCS score was defined as the ratio between F50 (clonal expansion) and ExV (chaos), using BLOSUM62-based TCRdist between CDR3 peptides within each V-J. Welch's t-statistics and random forest reduced several hundred V-J features to roughly 13, which were used in a naive Bayes classifier (R e1071). TCRdb trimmed public reads at Q25 via fastp, called clones via MiXCR and kept in-frame beta chains. Identical CDR3 protein sequences are pooled into one entry, listed with their most common genes and DNA. In this record, the V and J calls reflect TCRdb's handling and not the investigators' own analysis. Present in this sample are around 340,000 distinct CDR3 sequences, 15% to 20% of which were seen just once. 15% of the sample is taken by the ten largest.

What the study reported, not specific to this receptor: Ophthalmopathy was separated from stable hyperthyroidism by a 13 V-J signature model, with around 90% sensitivity and 81% to 82% specificity obtained in cross-validation and 80%/75% obtained in testing. In validation, progression to ophthalmopathy was predicted by the model with 55% to 71% sensitivity and approximately 78% specificity, a median of 6.5 months before onset. Most expanded thyroid clonotypes (frequency above 0.001) were also detected in blood, suggesting blood repertoires may reflect thyroid immune responses. Sample size was not statistically predetermined, and blinding of investigators to group allocation was not performed.

Ophthalmopathy patients had moderately to severely active disease, with a Clinical Activity Score of 3 or more, a NOSPECS grade of 4 or more, and a disease duration of less than 3 months. Any patient with an uncontrolled infection, another autoimmune disease, pregnancy or lactation was excluded. Clinical symptoms, serum thyroxine and TRAb, thyroid ultrasound, and orbital computed tomography formed the basis for the diagnoses. Ficoll-Paque density gradient centrifugation was used to isolate PBMCs from approximately 10 ml of fresh peripheral blood. Total RNA was extracted with Trizol reagent, and quality was checked on an Agilent 2100 Bioanalyzer. This sequence originates from a woman in her 40s with Graves' ophthalmopathy. The sequenced material came from blood.

The CDR3 protein: CVSSLVPGTPYEQYF. In nucleotide form, the sequence is TGTGTCAGCAGCTTAGTGCCAGGGACTCCCTACGAGCAGTACTTC. The chain joins TRBV7-2 to TRBJ2-7; TRBD2 is a possible D gene, resting on 6 matching bases. The CDR3 measures 15 amino acids from cysteine to phenylalanine. Only the CDR3 part of the read is kept: 45 bases, read in frame from the first base. As encoded in the germline V gene, CDR1 is SGHTA while CDR2 is FQGNSA.